This TCR beta chain was recovered during a study of T cells after yellow fever vaccination. Study as a whole: Fractions with few cells were prepared using SMART-Seq v4 Ultra Low Input. Study-wide results and caveats: Only a minor proportion of clonotypes was detected across both CD4 and CD8 compartments. The secondary response peaked faster, at day 5 versus 15, but was weaker.

CDR3 length: 16 amino acids. Trimming removed 3 bases from V and 6 bases from J; junction bases left unmatched: 6. Germline lookup yields CDR1 SGDLS and CDR2 YYNGEE. In this sample, this clonotype turned up many times. Its matching antigen is unknown. TCRdb ran MiXCR on the 5' RACE reads and lists one entry per CDR3 protein. There are over 300,000 distinct CDR3 sequences in the sample; about 4% occur only once, and 20% to 25% lies in the top ten. This material consisted of PBMCs, taken 5 days after the yellow fever booster vaccination. The chain combines TRBV9 with TRBJ2-3; 14 nucleotides line up with TRBD2. The sequence derives from a man in his late teens or twenties who received the YFV17D yellow fever vaccine. The CDR3 protein is CASSAGLAGVLDTQYF. DNA for the CDR3: TGTGCCAGCAGCGCGGGACTAGCGGGGGTTCTGGATACGCAGTATTTT.